These 24 T cell receptor beta chains share one sample of origin, sequenced in a study of OX40 agonist ivuxolimab in advanced cancers. The library was produced with the immunoSEQ multiplex PCR assay. The clones in this table, taken by TCRdb from immuneACCESS, are in-frame only. Not every clone is retained; where verified, under half of the shortfall comes from an unresolved V gene, and the cause of the rest is unknown. The sample records about 60,000 clones, almost 95% of which are singletons. The ten most abundant clones make up roughly a fifth of the sample. The material was CD4+ or CD8+ T cells sorted from blood, obtained in a trial of the OX40 agonist ivuxolimab. The receptor set was obtained from an adult with an advanced solid tumor such as melanoma, head and neck, liver or kidney cancer.

This chain connects TRBV15 to TRBJ2-7; 8 positions match TRBD2. Germline values: CDR1 LNHNV, CDR2 YYDKDF (reference sequence). V lost 4 bases and J lost 4; bases outside the gene matches: 9. This CDR3 is 15 amino acids long. CDR3 nucleotides: TGTGCCACCAGCAATTACCGGGAGGGGCGGTACGAGCAGTACTTC. Protein: CATSNYREGRYEQYF.

The V call is TRBV9, the J call TRBJ2-1; 10 bases align to TRBD2. The CDR3 totals 15 residues. CDR1 is SGDLS, CDR2 YYNGEE, per germline. The ends lost 7 bases at V and 9 bases at J; junction bases unmatched: 13. The CDR3 spells CASSSPAGGSGEQFF. CDR3 coding DNA: TGTGCCAGCTCCAGCCCAGCGGGAGGGTCAGGTGAGCAGTTCTTC.

V gene TRBV14 combines with J gene TRBJ1-1; D is unresolved. Per the germline V gene, CDR1 is SGHDN and CDR2 is FVKESK. Trimming shortened V by 0 bases and J by 1 base, and 9 bases separated the two germline ends. The CDR3 sequence is 15 residues long. The CDR3 region is CASSQDVARNTEAFF. In DNA form, the CDR3 reads TGTGCCAGCAGCCAAGATGTGGCCAGGAACACTGAAGCTTTCTTT. The full variable domain, rest sourced from reference TRBV14 and TRBJ1-1, is EAGVTQFPSHSVIEKGQTVTLRCDPISGHDNLYWYRRVMGKEIKFLLHFVKESKQDESGMPNNRFLAERTGGTYSTLKVQPAELEDSGVYFCASSQDVARNTEAFFGQGTRLTVV.

The chain employs TRBV2 and TRBJ2-7; D might be TRBD2 (5 bases). The CDR3 is 13 residues long. Per germline, CDR1 SNHLY and CDR2 FYNNEI. V was shortened by 0 bases and J by 8 bases, with 11 bases between the two germline ends. The CDR3 protein is CASSEARATKQYF. DNA of the CDR3: TGTGCCAGCAGTGAAGCGAGGGCTACAAAGCAGTACTTC.

The chain carries TRBV9 and TRBJ2-7; 9 bases line up with TRBD2. Germline V gene sequence: CDR1 SGDLS, CDR2 YYNGEE. The V segment lost 0 bases and the J segment 5 bases; nucleotides outside the gene matches: 6. CDR3 size: 15 residues. The CDR3 protein is CASSVGGSGSDEQYF. In nucleotides, the CDR3 is TGTGCCAGCAGCGTAGGGGGTAGCGGGAGTGACGAGCAGTACTTC.

This chain connects TRBV5-1 to TRBJ2-7, with D unresolved. This CDR3 comprises 14 residues. The germline V gene encodes CDR1 SGHRS and CDR2 YFSETQ. With 6 bases removed from V and 2 bases from J, the gap between germline ends came to 15 bases. CDR3: CASKLGGSTYEQYF. The DNA for the CDR3 is TGCGCCAGCAAACTCGGCGGCAGCACCTACGAGCAGTACTTC.

This clone appeared a single time. V and J are TRBV5-6 and TRBJ2-3, with TRBD2 matching 8 bases. V shed 0 bases and J 2 bases; nucleotides not matched to a gene: 5. Germline loops: CDR1 SGHDT, CDR2 YYEEEE. The CDR3 extends over 16 amino acids. The CDR3 DNA follows: TGTGCCAGCAGCTTGGCTCTAGCGGGTGCCACAGATACGCAGTATTTT. It encodes CASSLALAGATDTQYF.

The chain is built from TRBV16 and TRBJ2-5, with TRBD2 as a possible D gene (5 bases). The V end lost 2 bases, the J end lost 1 base, and 8 bases lay between the germline ends. The CDR3 contains 14 residues. The germline CDR1 and CDR2 sequences are KGHSY and FQNENV. CDR3 DNA sequence: TGTGCCAGCAGCCAAAACAGCGGCCAAGAGACCCAGTACTTC. It encodes CASSQNSGQETQYF.

This chain uses TRBV28 with TRBJ1-2; D remains ambiguous. This CDR3 comprises 15 residues. The germline CDR1 and CDR2 sequences are MDHEN and SYDVKM. Trimming shortened V by 3 bases and J by 0 bases, and 11 bases separated the two germline ends. The CDR3 DNA follows: TGTGCCAGCAGTTTCTGGCAGTCCCCTAACTATGGCTACACCTTC. As protein: CASSFWQSPNYGYTF.

V usage is TRBV5-6 and J usage is TRBJ1-1; no clear D. Germline V lookup: CDR1 SGHDT, CDR2 YYEEEE. The CDR3 consists of 16 residues. V lost 4 bases and J lost 0, with 16 bases in between. For the CDR3, the DNA is TGTGCCAGCAGCCCACCCGGAGGGAGCATGAACACTGAAGCTTTCTTT. The encoded protein is CASSPPGGSMNTEAFF.

The V gene is TRBV27, the J gene TRBJ2-7; D call uncertain. From germline, CDR1 is MNHEY and CDR2 SMNVEV (reference sequence). V lost 5 bases to trimming and J lost 5 bases, with 16 bases between them. The CDR3 covers 14 residues. The CDR3 region has the DNA TGTGCCAGCAGTATTATGGCTAGGTCAGACGAGCAGTACTTC. It yields the protein CASSIMARSDEQYF.

The chain is built from TRBV6-1 and TRBJ1-5, with 7 bases fitting TRBD1. V gave up 3 bases and J gave up 7 bases; unmatched junction bases: 6. Looked up from germline, CDR1 is MNHNS and CDR2 is SASEGT. The length of the CDR3 is 14 residues. This CDR3 is CASSDRGTEQPQHF. In DNA form, the CDR3 reads TGTGCCAGCAGTGACAGGGGGACGGAGCAGCCCCAGCATTTT.

The chain combines TRBV6-5 with TRBJ1-1; 7 positions match TRBD1. V shed 5 bases, J shed 4 bases, and the junction held 7 bases outside the gene matches. The CDR3 spans 14 residues. Looked up from germline, CDR1 is MNHEY and CDR2 is SVGAGI. The DNA of the CDR3 is TGTGCCAGCAGTAATACGGGACAGAGCACTGAAGCTTTCTTT. Residues: CASSNTGQSTEAFF.

The V call is TRBV29-1, the J call TRBJ2-5, with TRBD2 matching 7 bases. The trim removed 4 bases at V and 0 bases at J, leaving 5 bases unmatched. The CDR3 has 14 residues. CDR1 is SQVTM and CDR2 is ANQGSEA in the germline V gene. The CDR3 reads CSVVTLADQETQYF. Here the CDR3 DNA reads TGCAGCGTTGTCACCCTAGCGGACCAAGAGACCCAGTACTTC.

The genes are TRBV27 and TRBJ2-7, with D unresolved. Trimming removed 4 bases from V and 7 bases from J, with 14 bases in between. The CDR3 covers 13 residues. CDR1 and CDR2 from the germline V gene are MNHEY and SMNVEV (reference sequence). Here the CDR3 reads CASSSRADLEQYF. The CDR3 DNA reads TGTGCCAGCAGTTCTCGTGCAGACTTGGAGCAGTACTTC.

The chain couples TRBV2 to TRBJ2-1, with 9 bases fitting TRBD1. Unmatched junction bases numbered 9, after V lost 1 base and J lost 5 bases. The CDR3 is 17 amino acids. Germline loops: CDR1 SNHLY, CDR2 FYNNEI. The CDR3 is CASSEGVGTGRHNEQFF. Written as DNA, the CDR3 is TGTGCCAGCAGTGAAGGTGTCGGGACAGGGCGTCACAATGAGCAGTTCTTC.

The chain combines TRBV19 with TRBJ2-2, with TRBD1 matching over 9 bases. Per the germline V gene, CDR1 is LNHDA and CDR2 is SQIVND (reference sequence). The V segment lost 2 bases and the J segment 5 bases; nucleotides outside the gene matches: 3. CDR3 length: 15 amino acids. Here the CDR3 reads CASSILQGATGELFF. The CDR3 DNA sequence: TGTGCCAGTAGTATACTACAGGGGGCGACCGGGGAGCTGTTTTTT.

The chain has TRBV6-5 and TRBJ2-7; D not resolved. This CDR3 region has 15 residues. V was clipped by 0 bases and J by 1 base, with 10 bases between them. Germline V gene data show CDR1 as MNHEY and CDR2 as SVGAGI. The CDR3 is CASSYSPSKSYEQYF. The CDR3 region has the DNA TGTGCCAGCAGTTACTCCCCTAGTAAGTCCTACGAGCAGTACTTC.

The chain employs TRBV7-3 and TRBJ2-7; D unclear. V was cut by 5 bases and J by 1 base, with 9 bases left in between. This CDR3 contains 13 residues. CDR1 is SGHTA, CDR2 FQGTGA, per germline. Here the CDR3 reads CASSQGPSYEQYF. CDR3 DNA sequence: TGTGCCAGCAGCCAAGGACCTTCCTACGAGCAGTACTTC.

The chain recombines TRBV2 with TRBJ1-5, with 8 positions matching TRBD1. With 5 bases clipped from V and 3 bases from J, the junction kept 6 bases outside the gene matches. The CDR3 runs 15 residues. The V gene's germline CDR1 is SNHLY and CDR2 FYNNEI. The CDR3 spells CASSYRTGNNQPQHF. The CDR3 region has the DNA TGTGCCAGCAGTTATCGGACAGGGAACAATCAGCCCCAGCATTTT.

The table lists this clone with a count of one. This sequence joins TRBV5-5 and TRBJ2-7, with TRBD2 matching 11 bases. Trimming cost V 2 bases and J 1 base; bases outside gene matches: 2. This CDR3 has 15 residues. Germline values: CDR1 SGHKS, CDR2 YYEKEE (reference sequence). The CDR3: CASSFGLAGSYEQYF. CDR3 coding DNA: TGTGCCAGCAGCTTTGGACTAGCGGGTTCCTACGAGCAGTACTTC.

The rearrangement joins TRBV6-7 to TRBJ2-3, with 8 bases lining up with TRBD2. TRBV6-7 falls under the ORF class, with uncertain function. The length of the CDR3 is 15 residues. The V gene end was trimmed by 2 bases and the J gene end by 0 bases; junction bases not matched to a gene: 1. In DNA, the CDR3 is TGTGCCAGCAGTTACAGCGGGAGAAGCACAGATACGCAGTATTTT. Its translation is CASSYSGRSTDTQYF.

This clone is a singleton in its sample. The DNA of the CDR3 is TGTGCCAGCAGCTTGTTGCTAGCGGAAAGAGGATATAACTACGAGCAGTACTTC. Translating it yields CASSLLLAERGYNYEQYF. The rearrangement uses TRBV5-8 and TRBJ2-7, with 7 nucleotides matching TRBD2. Germline CDR1 reads SGHTS; CDR2 reads YDEGEE. Germline trimming cut 1 base from V and 3 bases from J; bases unmatched to any gene: 16. The CDR3 has 18 amino acids.

The chain recombines TRBV19 with TRBJ2-3; possible D gene TRBD2, 5 bases. This CDR3 is 13 amino acids long. V gave up 6 bases and J gave up 6 bases, with 13 bases separating them. Germline CDR1 is LNHDA and CDR2 is SQIVND (reference sequence). In nucleotides, the CDR3 is TGTGCCAGTAGGGGCGGGCCTGTGGATACGCAGTATTTT. Translating it yields CASRGGPVDTQYF.